This TCR beta chain is from a study of T-cell memory formation after mild COVID-19. TCRdb independently ran MiXCR on the 5' RACE reads; one entry per CDR3 protein. The sample has 580,000 or so distinct CDR3 sequences, 15% to 20% seen once. This clonotype turned up a few times. This receptor was taken from an adult woman who had mild COVID-19 (a few samples of this study predate the infection). Cell type and time point are not known. Specimen: PBMCs or a T cell subset sorted from them (not recorded which).

CDR3 bases: TGCGCCAGCAGGGTGGGCATGGGCACTGAAGCTTTCTTT. It yields the protein CASRVGMGTEAFF. The chain combines TRBV5-1 with TRBJ1-1; D is ambiguous. V was trimmed by 5 bases and J by 4 bases, leaving 12 bases between them. The CDR3 consists of 13 residues. Germline values: CDR1 SGHRS, CDR2 YFSETQ.